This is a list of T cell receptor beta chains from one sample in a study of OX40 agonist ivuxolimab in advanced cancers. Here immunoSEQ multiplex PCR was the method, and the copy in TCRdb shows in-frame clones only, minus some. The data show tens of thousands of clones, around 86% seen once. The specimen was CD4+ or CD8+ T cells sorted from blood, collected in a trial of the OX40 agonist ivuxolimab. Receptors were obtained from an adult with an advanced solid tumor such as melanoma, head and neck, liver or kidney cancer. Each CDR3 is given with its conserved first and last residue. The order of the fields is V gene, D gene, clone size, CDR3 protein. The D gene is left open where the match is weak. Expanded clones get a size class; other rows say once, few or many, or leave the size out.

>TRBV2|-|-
CASSEGVLPNQPQHF
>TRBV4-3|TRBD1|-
CASSQEGTASGSYEQYF
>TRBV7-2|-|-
CASSLVGVREGYTF
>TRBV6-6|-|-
CASSYWGADTQYF
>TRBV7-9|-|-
CASSSQENWWEQYF
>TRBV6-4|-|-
CASSDSPPTEPPYWPQHF
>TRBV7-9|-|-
CASSRGNEQFF
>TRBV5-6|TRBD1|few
CASSFPAPGTGGWEQYF
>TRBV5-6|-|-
CASSSEDSLGNTIYF
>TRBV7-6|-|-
CASSLSSGLPGTEAFF
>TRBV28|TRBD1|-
CASIPPGTGYHYGYTF
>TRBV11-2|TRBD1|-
CASSSGQGYGYTF
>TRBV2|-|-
CASRKVGQLPGTEAFF
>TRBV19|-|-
CASSRTGQPYEQYF
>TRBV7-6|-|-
CASSLASDLGEQYF
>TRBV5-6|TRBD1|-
CASSAGQGGHGYTF
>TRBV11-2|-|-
CASSRGGRSYEQYF
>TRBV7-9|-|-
CASSPLDTGELFF
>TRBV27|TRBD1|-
CASSSVGQVSYEQYF
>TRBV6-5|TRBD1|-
CASSWGQDTGELFF
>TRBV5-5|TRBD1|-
CASSLVLGTGTKYNEQFF
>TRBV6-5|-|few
CASSSQRGVLFF
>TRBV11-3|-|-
CASSLVATDQNEQYF
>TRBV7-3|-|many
CASSLVGGRTDTQYF
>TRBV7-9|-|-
CASSGELEVTYEQYF
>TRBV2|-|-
CASSYGEAFF
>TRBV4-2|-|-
CASSPRGSGANVLTF
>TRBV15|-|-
CATSREGLQGRGNEQFF
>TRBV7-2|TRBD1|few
CASSFTTGGGGRTEAFF
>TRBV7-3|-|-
CASSPAGTHLPYEQYF
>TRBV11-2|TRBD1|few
CASSRTGDTEAFF
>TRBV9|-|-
CASSAPGHITGELFF
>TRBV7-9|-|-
CASSPRGFYEQYF
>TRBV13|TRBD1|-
CASSLGGQGNYGYTF
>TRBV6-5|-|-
CASSPYSANYGYTF
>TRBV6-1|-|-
CASSEDGPPAYEQYF
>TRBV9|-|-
CASSGGLEPLAKNIQYF
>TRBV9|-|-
CASSEGPSTDTQYF
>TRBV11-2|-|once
CASSFSGFSYEQYF
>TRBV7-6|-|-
CASSSQGTYEQYF
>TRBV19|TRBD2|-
CASNPGPGGEYEQYF
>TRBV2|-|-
CASRGVMEAQPQHF
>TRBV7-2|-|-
CASSLDNPAEQYF
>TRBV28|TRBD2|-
CASSLGLAGDYNEQFF
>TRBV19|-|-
CASSIVDPIYEQYF
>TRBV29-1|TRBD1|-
CSVAAGQGAPPEAFF